This T cell receptor (beta chain) was profiled in a study of blood T cell repertoires in COVID-19. On the study more broadly: Researchers got acute and convalescent COVID-19 samples from the United States, Italy and Spain. The cDNA or gDNA used as material had been derived from T cells, B-cell-depleted T cells, or PBMCs.

Assay used: immunoSEQ multiplex PCR; TCRdb lists only in-frame clones, some missing. The sample has 250,000 to 350,000 clones, 90% seen once. CDR3 length: 13 residues. Germline CDR1 reads WSHSY; CDR2 reads SAAADI. With 8 bases removed from V and 5 bases from J, the gap between germline ends came to 16 bases. The sample taken for sequencing was peripheral blood. The TCR was taken from a woman aged 25 to 39 with COVID-19, enrolled during active disease. The chain employs TRBV10-2 and TRBJ2-7; the D gene is possibly TRBD2 (6 bases). DNA of the CDR3: TGCGCCAGCGGCCCGACTAGTTTCCACGAGCAGTACTTC. Its translation: CASGPTSFHEQYF.